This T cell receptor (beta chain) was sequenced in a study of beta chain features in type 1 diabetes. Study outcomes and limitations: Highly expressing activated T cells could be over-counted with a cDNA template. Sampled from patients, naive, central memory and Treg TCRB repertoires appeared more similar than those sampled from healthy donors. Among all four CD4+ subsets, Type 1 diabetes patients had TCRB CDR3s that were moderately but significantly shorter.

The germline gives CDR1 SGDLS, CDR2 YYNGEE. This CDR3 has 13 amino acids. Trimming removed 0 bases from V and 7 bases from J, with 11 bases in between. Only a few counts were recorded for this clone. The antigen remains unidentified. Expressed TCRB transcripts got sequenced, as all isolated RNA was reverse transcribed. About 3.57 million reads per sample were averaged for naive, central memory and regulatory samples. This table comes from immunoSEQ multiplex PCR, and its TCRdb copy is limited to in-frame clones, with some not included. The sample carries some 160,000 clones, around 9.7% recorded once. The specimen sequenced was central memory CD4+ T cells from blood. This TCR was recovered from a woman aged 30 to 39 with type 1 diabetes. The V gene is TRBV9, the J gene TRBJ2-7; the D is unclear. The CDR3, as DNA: TGTGCCAGCAGCGTAGGTGAGCGTGGGGAGCAGTACTTC. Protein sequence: CASSVGERGEQYF.